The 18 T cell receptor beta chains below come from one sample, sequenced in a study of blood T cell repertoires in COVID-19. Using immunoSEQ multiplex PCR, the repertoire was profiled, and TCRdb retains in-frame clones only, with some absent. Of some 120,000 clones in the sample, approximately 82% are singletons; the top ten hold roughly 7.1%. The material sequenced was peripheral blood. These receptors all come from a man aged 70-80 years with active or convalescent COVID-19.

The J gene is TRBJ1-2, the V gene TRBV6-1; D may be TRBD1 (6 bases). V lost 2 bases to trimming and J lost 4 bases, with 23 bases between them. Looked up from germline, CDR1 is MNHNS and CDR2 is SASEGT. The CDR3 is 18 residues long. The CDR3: CASSEYRIPTKGVYGYTF. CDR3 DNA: TGTGCCAGCAGTGAATATAGAATACCAACGAAGGGGGTCTATGGCTACACCTTC.

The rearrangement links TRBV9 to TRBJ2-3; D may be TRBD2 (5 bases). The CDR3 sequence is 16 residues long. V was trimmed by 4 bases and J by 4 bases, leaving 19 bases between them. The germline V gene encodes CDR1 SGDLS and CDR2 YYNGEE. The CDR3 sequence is CASSRRGNPPSDTQYF. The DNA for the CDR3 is TGTGCCAGCAGCCGTCGGGGAAACCCCCCATCAGATACGCAGTATTTT.

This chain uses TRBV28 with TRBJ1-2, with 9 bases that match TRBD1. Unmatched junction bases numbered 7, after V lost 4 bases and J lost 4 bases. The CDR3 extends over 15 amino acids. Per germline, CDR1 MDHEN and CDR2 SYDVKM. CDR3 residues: CASSSTGGGGYGYTF. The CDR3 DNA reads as TGTGCCAGCAGTTCCACAGGGGGCGGCGGCTATGGCTACACCTTC.

CDR3 region: CASSLLAGQPQHF. The CDR3 DNA reads TGTGCCAGCAGTTTATTGGCAGGCCAGCCCCAGCATTTT. The rearrangement joins TRBV28 to TRBJ1-5; D gene uncertain. Germline V gives CDR1 MDHEN, CDR2 SYDVKM. This CDR3 has 13 amino acids. Trimming shortened V by 1 base and J by 7 bases, and 8 bases separated the two germline ends.

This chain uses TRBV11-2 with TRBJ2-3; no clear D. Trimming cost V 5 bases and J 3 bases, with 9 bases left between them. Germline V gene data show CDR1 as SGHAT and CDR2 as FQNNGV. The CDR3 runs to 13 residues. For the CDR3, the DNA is TGTGCCAGCAGCCTTCGTTTGACAGATACGCAGTATTTT. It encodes CASSLRLTDTQYF.

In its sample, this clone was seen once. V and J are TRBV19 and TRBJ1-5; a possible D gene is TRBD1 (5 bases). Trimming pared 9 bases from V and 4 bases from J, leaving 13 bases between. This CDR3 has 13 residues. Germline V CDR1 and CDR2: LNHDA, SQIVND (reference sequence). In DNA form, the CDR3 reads TGTGCCAGCTCGGACACGATTAATCAGCCCCAGCATTTT. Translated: CASSDTINQPQHF.

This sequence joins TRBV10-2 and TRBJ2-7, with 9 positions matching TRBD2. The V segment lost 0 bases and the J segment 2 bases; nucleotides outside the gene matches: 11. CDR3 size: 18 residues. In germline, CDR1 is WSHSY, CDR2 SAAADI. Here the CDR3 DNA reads TGCGCCAGCAGTGAGTCGGGTAGCGGGAGACCTAGTGCCTACGAGCAGTACTTC. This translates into CASSESGSGRPSAYEQYF.

The CDR3 is CASTQGSAYGYTF. The CDR3 nucleotides are TGTGCCAGTACACAGGGTTCGGCCTATGGCTACACCTTC. The chain has TRBV19 and TRBJ1-2, with a possible D match to TRBD1 (6 bases). V shed 7 bases and J shed 4 bases, with 13 bases lying between them. The CDR3 is made up of 13 amino acids. Germline V gives CDR1 LNHDA, CDR2 SQIVND (reference sequence).

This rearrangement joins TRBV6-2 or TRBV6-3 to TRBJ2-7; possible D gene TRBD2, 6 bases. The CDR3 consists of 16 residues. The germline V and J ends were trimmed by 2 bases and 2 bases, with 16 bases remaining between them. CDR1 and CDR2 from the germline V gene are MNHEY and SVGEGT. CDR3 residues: CASSYRGTTNPYEQYF. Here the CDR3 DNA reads TGTGCCAGCAGTTACCGCGGGACCACCAATCCCTACGAGCAGTACTTC.

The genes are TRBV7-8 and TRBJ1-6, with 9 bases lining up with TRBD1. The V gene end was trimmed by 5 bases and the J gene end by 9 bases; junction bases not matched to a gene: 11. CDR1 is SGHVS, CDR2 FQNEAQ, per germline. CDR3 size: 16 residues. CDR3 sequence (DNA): TGTGCCAGCAGCCCCCAAATGACAGGGGGGATTTCACCCCTCCACTTT. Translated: CASSPQMTGGISPLHF.

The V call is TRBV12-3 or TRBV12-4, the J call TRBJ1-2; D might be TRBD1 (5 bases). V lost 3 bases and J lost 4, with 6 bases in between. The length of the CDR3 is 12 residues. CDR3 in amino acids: CASSFDSYGYTF. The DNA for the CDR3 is TGTGCCAGCAGTTTCGACAGCTATGGCTACACCTTC.

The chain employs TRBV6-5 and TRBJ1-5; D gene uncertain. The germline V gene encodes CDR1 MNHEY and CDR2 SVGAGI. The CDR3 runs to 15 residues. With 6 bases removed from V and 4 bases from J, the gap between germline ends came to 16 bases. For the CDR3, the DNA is TGTGCCAGCAGCGACCTCCTGGGCAAAAATCAGCCCCAGCATTTT. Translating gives CASSDLLGKNQPQHF.

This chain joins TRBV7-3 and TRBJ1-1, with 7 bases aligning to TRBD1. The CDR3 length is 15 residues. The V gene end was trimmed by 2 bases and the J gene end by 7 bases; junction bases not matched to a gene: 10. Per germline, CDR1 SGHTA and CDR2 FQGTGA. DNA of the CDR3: TGTGCCAGCAGCTTACAGGGGGGAAACGGCGATGAAGCTTTCTTT. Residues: CASSLQGGNGDEAFF.

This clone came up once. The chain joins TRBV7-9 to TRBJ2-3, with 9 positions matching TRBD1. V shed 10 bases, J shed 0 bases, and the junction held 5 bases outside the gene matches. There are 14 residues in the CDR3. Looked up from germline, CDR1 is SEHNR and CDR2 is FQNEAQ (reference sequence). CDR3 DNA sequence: TGTGCCACCTCCGGGACAGGGAGCACAGATACGCAGTATTTT. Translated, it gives CATSGTGSTDTQYF.

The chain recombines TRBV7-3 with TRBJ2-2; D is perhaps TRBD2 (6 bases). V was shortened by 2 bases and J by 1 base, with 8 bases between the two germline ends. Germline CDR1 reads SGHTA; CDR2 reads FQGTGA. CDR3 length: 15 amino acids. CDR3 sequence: CASSLAGRNTGELFF. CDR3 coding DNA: TGTGCCAGCAGCTTAGCGGGGCGGAACACCGGGGAGCTGTTTTTT.

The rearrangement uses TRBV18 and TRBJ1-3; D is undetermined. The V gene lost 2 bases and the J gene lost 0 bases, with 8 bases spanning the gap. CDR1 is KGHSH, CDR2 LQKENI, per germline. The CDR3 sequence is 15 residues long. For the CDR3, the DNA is TGTGCCAGCTCACCATCGTTGAGCTCTGGAAACACCATATATTTT. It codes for CASSPSLSSGNTIYF.

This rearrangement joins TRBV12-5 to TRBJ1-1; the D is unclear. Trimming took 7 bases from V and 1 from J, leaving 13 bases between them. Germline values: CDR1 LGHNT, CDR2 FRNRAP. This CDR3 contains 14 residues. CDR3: CASVNREENTEAFF. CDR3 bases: TGTGCTAGTGTGAACCGCGAGGAGAACACTGAAGCTTTCTTT.

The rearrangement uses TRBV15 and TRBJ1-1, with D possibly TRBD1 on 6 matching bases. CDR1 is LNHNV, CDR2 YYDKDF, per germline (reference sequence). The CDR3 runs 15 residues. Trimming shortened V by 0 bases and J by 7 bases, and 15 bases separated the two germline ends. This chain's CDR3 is CATSRDPSGASEAFF. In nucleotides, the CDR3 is TGTGCCACCAGCAGAGACCCATCAGGGGCCAGTGAAGCTTTCTTT.